The 18 T cell receptor beta chains listed next were all sequenced from one sample in a study of neurological immune-mediated disorders. Via MiXCR, TCRdb re-called the 5' RACE reads, giving one row per CDR3 protein. The sample has roughly 60,000 distinct CDR3 sequences, around 9.7% seen once. Noted time point: longitudinal time-point 2. Sequencing was done on a sample of PBMCs. All receptors come from a man aged 30 to 45 in good health.

This clonotype was detected many times. The chain has TRBV5-1 and TRBJ2-3, with 10 bases lining up with TRBD2. The CDR3 is 16 amino acids. Losses at the gene ends were 2 bases for V and 4 bases for J; bases not matched to a gene: 7. The germline V gene encodes CDR1 SGHRS and CDR2 YFSETQ. The CDR3 DNA reads as TGCGCCAGCAGCTTAGGGCTAGCGGGAGCGGCAGATACGCAGTATTTT. Protein: CASSLGLAGAADTQYF.

This clonotype occurred many times. This chain connects TRBV6-2 or TRBV6-3 to TRBJ2-3, with TRBD1 as a possible D gene (6 bases). Germline V lookup: CDR1 MNHEY, CDR2 SVGEGT. The CDR3 totals 14 residues. Between the trimmed V and J ends, which lost 7 bases and 2 bases, there was a span of 13 bases. CDR3 DNA sequence: TGTGCCAGCAAACAGGGCCCGGCCACAGATACGCAGTATTTT. Translation: CASKQGPATDTQYF.

This clonotype was seen a few times. V and J are TRBV10-2 and TRBJ2-1; D uncertain. Per germline, CDR1 WSHSY and CDR2 SAAADI. V was shortened by 10 bases and J by 7 bases, with 11 bases between the two germline ends. There are 11 residues in the CDR3. The CDR3 sequence: CATSRANEQFF. CDR3 DNA sequence: TGCGCCACCTCCCGGGCGAATGAGCAGTTCTTC.

The sample holds a few counts of this clonotype. This chain joins TRBV10-3 and TRBJ2-2, with D perhaps TRBD1 (6 bases). Germline CDR1 ENHRY, CDR2 SYGVKD. The CDR3 sequence is 14 residues long. V lost 2 bases and J 2 bases, leaving 6 bases between the germline ends. The CDR3 protein is CAISEGTNTGELFF. The CDR3 DNA is TGTGCCATCAGTGAGGGGACAAACACCGGGGAGCTGTTTTTT.

This clonotype was recorded many times. The rearrangement uses TRBV7-9 and TRBJ1-5, with D unresolved. The CDR3 totals 15 residues. The germline V gene encodes CDR1 SEHNR and CDR2 FQNEAQ (reference sequence). Trimming pared 5 bases from V and 7 bases from J, leaving 18 bases between. The CDR3 protein is CASSPVDGGKQPQHF. CDR3 nucleotide sequence: TGTGCCAGCAGCCCCGTGGACGGCGGGAAACAGCCCCAGCATTTT.

In this sample, this clonotype turned up many times. The chain has TRBV28 and TRBJ2-7; D gene uncertain. Trimming removed 2 bases from V and 4 bases from J, with 3 bases in between. Germline V lookup: CDR1 MDHEN, CDR2 SYDVKM. This CDR3 region has 11 residues. The CDR3 coding sequence is TGTGCCAGCAGTTTAGGGTACGAGCAGTACTTC. Protein product: CASSLGYEQYF.

The sample holds many counts of this clonotype. The V gene is TRBV7-8, the J gene TRBJ1-2; D gene ambiguous. The CDR3 is made up of 14 amino acids. Per the germline V gene, CDR1 is SGHVS and CDR2 is FQNEAQ. The V end was cut by 2 bases, the J end by 2 bases, with 9 bases between. In DNA, the CDR3 is TGTGCCAGCAGCTTAAACAGATGGAACTATGGCTACACCTTC. Translated: CASSLNRWNYGYTF.

This clonotype was seen repeatedly, ten times or more. The chain couples TRBV29-1 to TRBJ2-1; 10 positions agree with TRBD1. Trimming removed 3 bases from V and 6 bases from J; junction bases left unmatched: 11. Per germline, CDR1 SQVTM and CDR2 ANQGSEA. CDR3 length: 16 amino acids. The CDR3: CSVDWRTGGRSNEQFF. The CDR3 DNA sequence: TGCAGCGTTGATTGGCGGACAGGGGGACGGAGCAATGAGCAGTTCTTC.

The table lists this clonotype with many counts. This chain joins TRBV19 and TRBJ1-5; D is unclear. The CDR3 runs to 12 residues. The V end lost 5 bases, the J end lost 9 bases, and 11 bases lay between the germline ends. Germline CDR1 LNHDA, CDR2 SQIVND (reference sequence). The CDR3 DNA reads TGTGCCAGTAGTCTCTGGACGGGGCCCCAGCATTTT. Its translation is CASSLWTGPQHF.

This clonotype was found many times. The chain links TRBV20-1 to TRBJ2-7; 9 positions agree with TRBD2. CDR3 length: 16 residues. Trimming took 8 bases from V and 3 from J; bases not matched to a gene: 17. Germline V CDR1 and CDR2: DFQATT, SNEGSKA (reference sequence). CDR3 in amino acids: CSILAGGPQNDYEQYF. CDR3 sequence (DNA): TGCAGTATCCTGGCGGGAGGGCCGCAAAACGACTACGAGCAGTACTTC.

This clonotype was found many times. The chain employs TRBV29-1 and TRBJ2-2; possible D gene TRBD1, 5 bases. Germline CDR1 reads SQVTM; CDR2 reads ANQGSEA. Trimming took 6 bases from V and 4 from J, leaving 18 bases between them. CDR3 length: 15 amino acids. The CDR3 sequence is CSVAYPQGSTGELFF. CDR3 sequence (DNA): TGCAGCGTAGCTTATCCCCAGGGAAGCACCGGGGAGCTGTTTTTT.

The chain links TRBV7-6 to TRBJ2-2; D gene ambiguous. CDR1 is SGHVS and CDR2 is FNYEAQ in the germline V gene. The CDR3 extends over 13 amino acids. Trimming took off 5 bases at V and 7 bases at J, with 11 bases between the two ends. This chain's CDR3 is CASSKALGGELFF. CDR3 coding DNA: TGTGCCAGCAGCAAAGCCTTGGGCGGGGAGCTGTTTTTT.

In the case of this clonotype: This may be a read error, as it is one base from a much larger clone. The rearrangement uses TRBV7-2 and TRBJ1-2; D possibly corresponds to TRBD1 (6 bases). Germline lookup yields CDR1 SGHTA and CDR2 FQGNSA. The CDR3 is made up of 13 amino acids. This chain's CDR3 is CAISLTGFPGYTF. Written as DNA, the CDR3 is TGTGCCATCAGCTTAACAGGGTTTCCTGGCTACACCTTC.

This clonotype was counted at least ten times. The V gene is TRBV20-1, the J gene TRBJ2-5; 8 bases map to TRBD2. The germline V gene has CDR1 DFQATT and CDR2 SNEGSKA (reference sequence). V dropped 4 bases and J dropped 2; count of bases not matched to a gene: 6. There are 14 residues in the CDR3. The CDR3 region has the DNA TGCAGTGCTACCGACGGGAGGGGACAAGAGACCCAGTACTTC. Its protein is CSATDGRGQETQYF.

This clonotype was observed a few times. The V gene is TRBV27, the J gene TRBJ2-1; D gene ambiguous. V was pared by 1 base and J by 6 bases, with 13 bases between. Germline CDR1 and CDR2: MNHEY and SMNVEV (reference sequence). The CDR3 is made up of 15 amino acids. As DNA, the CDR3 is TGTGCCAGCAGTTTATACGGCGTAACAGCCAATGAGCAGTTCTTC. Encoded protein: CASSLYGVTANEQFF.

The chain uses TRBV11-2 and TRBJ1-4; 9 bases map to TRBD1. V lost 1 base to trimming and J lost 7 bases; unmatched junction nucleotides: 4. Germline V gene data show CDR1 as SGHAT and CDR2 as FQNNGV. The CDR3 totals 15 residues. CDR3 in amino acids: CASSLGGQGSEKLFF. As DNA, the CDR3 is TGTGCCAGCAGCTTAGGAGGACAGGGGAGTGAAAAACTGTTTTTT.

This clonotype came up many times. The gene calls are TRBV12-3 or TRBV12-4 and TRBJ2-7, with D perhaps given as TRBD1 or TRBD2 (5 bases each). The CDR3 is 15 residues long. V gave up 5 bases and J gave up 3 bases, with 17 bases separating them. The CDR3 here is CASSPRDQLSYEQYF. DNA for the CDR3: TGTGCCAGCAGTCCCCGGGACCAGCTGAGCTACGAGCAGTACTTC.

The V and J genes are TRBV20-1 and TRBJ2-1, with a tentative D call TRBD1 (7 bases). Looked up from germline, CDR1 is DFQATT and CDR2 is SNEGSKA (reference sequence). Trimming removed 0 bases at V and 0 bases at J, with 12 bases between. The CDR3 contains 16 residues. CDR3 nucleotide sequence: TGCAGTGCTAGAGATTGGCGGGACAGCTCCTACAATGAGCAGTTCTTC. Its translation: CSARDWRDSSYNEQFF.